Shown below are 30 T cell receptor beta chains from a single sample sequenced in a study of T cell responses to AZD1222 COVID-19 vaccine. Libraries were prepared by immunoSEQ multiplex PCR; TCRdb keeps only in-frame clonotypes and omits some of them. The profile shows 90,000 to 100,000 clones, roughly 88% of them singletons. The starting material was peripheral blood, obtained 28 days after the second AZD1222 dose. These TCRs come from an adult who received the AZD1222 COVID-19 vaccine.

The chain is built from TRBV28 and TRBJ2-3; 10 nucleotides match TRBD2. V gave up 6 bases and J gave up 9 bases; unmatched junction bases: 12. The germline V gene encodes CDR1 MDHEN and CDR2 SYDVKM. This CDR3 comprises 15 residues. The CDR3 reads CASRPALAGAWTQYF. For the CDR3, the DNA is TGTGCCAGCAGGCCCGCGCTAGCGGGAGCGTGGACGCAGTATTTT.

The chain couples TRBV6-5 to TRBJ2-5, with D uncertain. Per germline, CDR1 MNHEY and CDR2 SVGAGI. CDR3 length: 14 amino acids. V was shortened by 2 bases and J by 3 bases, with 10 bases between the two germline ends. The CDR3 region has the DNA TGTGCCAGCAGTTACAGAGGTGTTGAAGAGACCCAGTACTTC. Translating it yields CASSYRGVEETQYF.

The chain recombines TRBV19 with TRBJ2-3; 10 bases agree with TRBD2. Germline V gene lookup returns CDR1 LNHDA and CDR2 SQIVND (reference sequence). This CDR3 is built from 14 residues. J lost 1 base, V lost 8 bases, and 3 bases had no gene match. The CDR3 spells CASRTSGGTDTQYF. The CDR3 region has the DNA TGTGCCAGTCGAACTAGCGGGGGCACAGATACGCAGTATTTT.

The chain has TRBV7-9 and TRBJ2-3; D perhaps matches TRBD1 (6 bases). The CDR3 covers 16 residues. V gave up 0 bases and J gave up 5 bases, with 15 bases separating them. Germline values: CDR1 SEHNR, CDR2 FQNEAQ (reference sequence). CDR3 nucleotides: TGTGCCAGCAGCTTAGCCGGCCAGGGGATTGGAGATACGCAGTATTTT. Its translation is CASSLAGQGIGDTQYF.

V gene TRBV4-3 combines with J gene TRBJ1-2; D is unresolved. The germline V gene encodes CDR1 LGHNA and CDR2 YSLEER. V was pared by 0 bases and J by 2 bases, with 4 bases between. There are 13 residues in the CDR3. The CDR3 DNA sequence: TGCGCCAGCAGCCAAGACGGGAACTATGGCTACACCTTC. It translates to CASSQDGNYGYTF.

A remark on this clone: One end of the junction varies from germline; a read error may be responsible. The V gene is TRBV7-7, the J gene TRBJ2-3; 7 bases align to TRBD1. The germline gives CDR1 SSHAT, CDR2 FNYEAQ (reference sequence). This CDR3 comprises 18 residues. CDR3 loop: CASSPGRRSGGVTDTQYF. The DNA for the CDR3 is TGTGCTAGCAGCCCGGGGCGTAGGTCAGGGGGAGTCACAGATACGCAGTATTTT.

V and J are TRBV20-1 and TRBJ2-3; 7 bases fit TRBD1. Trimming took 3 bases from V and 1 from J; bases not matched to a gene: 4. Germline V gene data show CDR1 as DFQATT and CDR2 as SNEGSKA (reference sequence). The CDR3 sequence is 14 residues long. CDR3 DNA sequence: TGCAGTGCTAGTTGGCAGGGGGGCACAGATACGCAGTATTTT. Protein sequence: CSASWQGGTDTQYF.

The rearrangement uses TRBV18 and TRBJ1-5, with D tentatively TRBD1 (5 bases). This CDR3 region has 16 residues. CDR1 and CDR2 from the germline V gene are KGHSH and LQKENI. Trimming pared 3 bases from V and 0 bases from J, leaving 12 bases between. The DNA of the CDR3 is TGTGCCAGCTCACCCAAACCGACAGTTAGCAATCAGCCCCAGCATTTT. Amino acids: CASSPKPTVSNQPQHF.

The J gene is TRBJ1-4, the V gene TRBV6-5, with 7 nucleotides matching TRBD1. With V trimmed by 0 bases and J by 7 bases, 5 bases remained unmatched. Per germline, CDR1 MNHEY and CDR2 SVGAGI. The CDR3 runs 15 residues. CDR3 nucleotides: TGTGCCAGCAGTTACTCCACAGGGGAGACTGAAAAACTGTTTTTT. Amino acids: CASSYSTGETEKLFF.

This clone appeared once. The V and J genes are TRBV9 and TRBJ1-1; D may be TRBD1 (5 bases). V was pared by 3 bases and J by 3 bases, with 12 bases between. The CDR3 extends over 14 amino acids. Germline assignment: CDR1 SGDLS and CDR2 YYNGEE. The CDR3 loop reads CASSEGDGYTEAFF. CDR3 bases: TGTGCCAGCAGCGAAGGGGACGGCTACACTGAAGCTTTCTTT.

The J gene is TRBJ2-5, the V gene TRBV5-1; 7 bases map to TRBD1. The CDR3 spans 14 residues. Germline V gene sequence: CDR1 SGHRS, CDR2 YFSETQ. J gave up 5 bases and V 0 bases, and 4 bases lay outside the gene matches. CDR3 loop: CASSLDRGWETQYF. The CDR3 bases are TGCGCCAGCAGCTTGGACAGGGGATGGGAGACCCAGTACTTC.

The chain uses TRBV5-6 and TRBJ1-2, with 7 positions matching TRBD1. Unmatched junction bases numbered 7, after V lost 4 bases and J lost 4 bases. The germline V gene has CDR1 SGHDT and CDR2 YYEEEE. This CDR3 has 14 amino acids. The CDR3 nucleotides are TGTGCCAGCAGCGGGACAGTTTTAGGCTATGGCTACACCTTC. It is translated as CASSGTVLGYGYTF.

This chain uses TRBV12-5 with TRBJ2-7, with 13 bases identical to TRBD2. Germline V gene lookup returns CDR1 LGHNT and CDR2 FRNRAP. The trim removed 3 bases at V and 5 bases at J, leaving 10 bases unmatched. CDR3 length: 17 residues. This CDR3 reads CASGLWTSGSSVHEQYF. CDR3 bases: TGTGCTAGTGGTTTATGGACTAGCGGGAGTTCCGTCCACGAGCAGTACTTC.

The chain has TRBV7-8 and TRBJ1-6, with D hard to call. The CDR3 covers 12 residues. The germline V gene encodes CDR1 SGHVS and CDR2 FQNEAQ. The germline V and J ends were trimmed by 1 base and 13 bases, with 8 bases remaining between them. The CDR3 DNA follows: TGTGCCAGCAGCTTAGGCAGCCCTCCCCTCCACTTT. Protein product: CASSLGSPPLHF.

This sequence joins TRBV4-3 and TRBJ2-5; 8 nucleotides line up with TRBD2. Trimming took 0 bases from V and 0 from J; bases not matched to a gene: 9. The germline CDR1 and CDR2 sequences are LGHNA and YSLEER. The CDR3 loop spans 18 amino acids. Here the CDR3 DNA reads TGCGCCAGCAGCCAAGATTTATCGGGCGGGGGGTACCAAGAGACCCAGTACTTC. Translated, it gives CASSQDLSGGGYQETQYF.

This chain uses TRBV28 with TRBJ1-1, with a tentative D call TRBD1 (5 bases). The CDR3 contains 13 residues. Trimming left V 6 bases short and J 3 bases short, with 11 bases between. Germline V gene data show CDR1 as MDHEN and CDR2 as SYDVKM. The CDR3 region is CASRYGQYTEAFF. CDR3 DNA: TGTGCCAGCAGGTATGGACAATACACTGAAGCTTTCTTT. The full variable domain, its missing parts supplied by reference TRBV28 and TRBJ1-1, is DVKVTQSSRYLVKRTGEKVFLECVQDMDHENMFWYRQDPGLGLRLIYFSYDVKMKEKGDIPEGYSVSREKKERFSLILESASTNQTSMYLCASRYGQYTEAFFGQGTRLTVV.

The rearrangement joins TRBV19 to TRBJ2-5; D possibly corresponds to TRBD2 (5 bases). CDR1 is LNHDA and CDR2 is SQIVND in the germline V gene (reference sequence). The germline V and J ends were trimmed by 10 bases and 2 bases, with 14 bases remaining between them. This CDR3 spans 13 amino acids. CDR3 protein: CATSGVLQETQYF. DNA for the CDR3: TGTGCCACCTCCGGGGTTTTACAAGAGACCCAGTACTTC.

This chain joins TRBV11-3 and TRBJ2-1, with 10 nucleotides matching TRBD2. This CDR3 comprises 16 residues. The ends lost 1 base at V and 4 bases at J; junction bases unmatched: 4. The germline V gene has CDR1 SGHNT and CDR2 YENEEA. CDR3 in DNA: TGTGCCAGCAGCTTAGGTGGGACTAGCGCATACAATGAGCAGTTCTTC. Its protein product is CASSLGGTSAYNEQFF.

V gene TRBV6-5 combines with J gene TRBJ1-6, with 7 positions matching TRBD1. Germline-derived CDR1 and CDR2 are MNHEY and SVGAGI. The CDR3 loop spans 13 amino acids. The junction had 9 bases not matched to a gene; V was cut back by 7 bases and J by 12 bases. The CDR3 sequence is CASTYDRVRPLHF. In DNA, the CDR3 is TGTGCCAGCACCTACGACAGGGTACGACCCCTCCACTTT.

This clone was observed a handful of times. The gene calls are TRBV3-1 (or the pseudogene TRBV3-2) and TRBJ2-7; maybe TRBD2 (5 bases). The CDR3 is 13 residues long. V was cut by 4 bases and J by 5 bases, with 12 bases left in between. Germline assignment: CDR1 LGHDT and CDR2 YNNKEL (reference sequence). The CDR3 here is CASSLNRGNEQYF. The CDR3, as DNA: TGTGCCAGCAGCCTCAACCGGGGTAACGAGCAGTACTTC.

The chain employs TRBV6-5 and TRBJ1-3, with D maybe TRBD1 (5 bases). This CDR3 is 14 amino acids long. V was clipped by 6 bases and J by 0 bases, with 9 bases between them. Germline CDR1 and CDR2: MNHEY and SVGAGI. In nucleotides, the CDR3 is TGTGCCAGCAGGGGGCTGACCTCTGGAAACACCATATATTTT. Translating it yields CASRGLTSGNTIYF.

This sequence joins TRBV28 and TRBJ1-2, with TRBD1 matching 9 bases. The V gene end was trimmed by 5 bases and the J gene end by 7 bases; junction bases not matched to a gene: 8. The CDR3 contains 14 residues. The V gene's germline CDR1 is MDHEN and CDR2 SYDVKM. The CDR3 loop reads CASSPSGTGFGYTF. In DNA, the CDR3 is TGTGCCAGCAGTCCCTCCGGGACAGGGTTTGGCTACACCTTC.

Turning to this clone: This sample also contains other DNA sequences that code for the same CDR3. The CDR3 sequence: CSASPGSGANVLTF. As DNA, the CDR3 is TGCAGTGCTAGTCCCGGCTCTGGGGCCAACGTCCTGACTTTC. The V gene is TRBV20-1, the J gene TRBJ2-6; no definite D call. The germline V gene encodes CDR1 DFQATT and CDR2 SNEGSKA (reference sequence). The CDR3 sequence is 14 residues long. Deletions cut 3 bases from V and 0 bases from J, with 6 bases between.

The V and J genes are TRBV20-1 and TRBJ2-5; 7 positions match TRBD2. The CDR3 covers 16 residues. V lost 3 bases to trimming and J lost 1 base; unmatched junction nucleotides: 11. Germline lookup yields CDR1 DFQATT and CDR2 SNEGSKA (reference sequence). The CDR3 DNA reads TGCAGTGCTAGTGGGGCCTTAGCGGGTCTCCAAGAGACCCAGTACTTC. Translated, it gives CSASGALAGLQETQYF.

The chain joins TRBV2 to TRBJ1-5; D is uncertain. Germline CDR1 reads SNHLY; CDR2 reads FYNNEI. Trimming shortened V by 4 bases and J by 4 bases, and 11 bases separated the two germline ends. This CDR3 contains 14 residues. Written as DNA, the CDR3 is TGTGCCAGCAGTGTTCGGGCTGAGAATCAGCCCCAGCATTTT. Translated, it gives CASSVRAENQPQHF. The whole variable domain, remainder taken from reference TRBV2 and TRBJ1-5, is EPEVTQTPSHQVTQMGQEVILRCVPISNHLYFYWYRQILGQKVEFLVSFYNNEISEKSEIFDDQFSVERPDGSNFTLKIRSTKLEDSAMYFCASSVRAENQPQHFGDGTRLSIL.

The V and J genes are TRBV29-1 and TRBJ1-2, with TRBD1 matching 11 bases. V shed 1 base, J shed 3 bases, and the junction held 1 base outside the gene matches. Germline V gene lookup returns CDR1 SQVTM and CDR2 ANQGSEA. This CDR3 is 14 amino acids long. The CDR3 region has the DNA TGCAGCGTTGAAGGGGACAGGGGGGACTATGGCTACACCTTC. This encodes CSVEGDRGDYGYTF.

This sequence joins TRBV2 and TRBJ1-5, with TRBD1 as a possible D gene (6 bases). Germline lookup yields CDR1 SNHLY and CDR2 FYNNEI. V lost 6 bases, J lost 1 base, and 13 bases lay in between. The CDR3 has 15 residues. CDR3 loop: CASRYRVGSNQPQHF. DNA of the CDR3: TGTGCCAGCAGATACAGGGTCGGGAGCAATCAGCCCCAGCATTTT. The entire variable domain, with the rest obtained from reference TRBV2 and TRBJ1-5, is as follows: EPEVTQTPSHQVTQMGQEVILRCVPISNHLYFYWYRQILGQKVEFLVSFYNNEISEKSEIFDDQFSVERPDGSNFTLKIRSTKLEDSAMYFCASRYRVGSNQPQHFGDGTRLSIL.

V and J are TRBV19 and TRBJ2-5; D is unresolved. CDR3 length equals 14 residues. Trimming shortened V by 3 bases and J by 4 bases, and 12 bases separated the two germline ends. Germline V gene data show CDR1 as LNHDA and CDR2 as SQIVND (reference sequence). The DNA for the CDR3 is TGTGCCAGTAGTATTGCCGGTTTAAGAGAGACCCAGTACTTC. This encodes CASSIAGLRETQYF.

CDR3 coding DNA: TGCGCCAGCAGCTGGGTCACAGCAGAGGATGGCTACACCTTC. It codes for CASSWVTAEDGYTF. The chain recombines TRBV5-1 with TRBJ1-2; no clear D. V lost 3 bases and J lost 6, with 15 bases in between. The CDR3 loop spans 14 amino acids. CDR1 and CDR2 (germline): SGHRS, YFSETQ.

Here the CDR3 DNA reads TGTGCCAGAAGCTGCAACGGGCCGATCTATGGCTACACCTTC. Protein: CARSCNGPIYGYTF. The chain has TRBV5-3 and TRBJ1-2; D unclear. TRBV5-3 is filed as an ORF, its function uncertain. Trimming cost V 3 bases and J 4 bases, with 13 bases left between them. This CDR3 spans 14 amino acids.